These 6 T cell receptor beta chains share one sample of origin, sequenced in a study of blood T cells in healthy people across ages. The authors ran a second PCR of roughly 7 to 11 cycles using a sample-barcoded 5' primer and a J-beta primer mix. TCRdb used MiXCR to reprocess the 5' RACE reads, holding one entry per CDR3 protein. The repertoire holds approximately 940,000 distinct CDR3 sequences, with under 50% as singletons. The sample comprised blood. The receptors come from a man aged 25 to 45 in good health.

The chain joins TRBV20-1 to TRBJ1-4; D is uncertain. CDR3 length: 13 residues. Germline CDR1 is DFQATT and CDR2 is SNEGSKA (reference sequence). V was cut by 8 bases and J by 0 bases, with 10 bases left in between. Here the CDR3 reads CSTRQATNEKLFF. Written as DNA, the CDR3 is TGCAGTACGAGACAAGCAACTAATGAAAAACTGTTTTTT.

The CDR3 reads CSVEGGMGTDTQYF. The CDR3, as DNA: TGCAGCGTTGAAGGGGGGATGGGCACAGATACGCAGTATTTT. The V and J genes are TRBV29-1 and TRBJ2-3; D assignment may be TRBD1 or TRBD2 (5 bases each). Germline V gene lookup returns CDR1 SQVTM and CDR2 ANQGSEA. This CDR3 contains 14 residues. Trimming took 1 base from V and 1 from J, leaving 9 bases between them.

The chain combines TRBV20-1 with TRBJ2-5; D remains unclear. From germline, CDR1 is DFQATT and CDR2 SNEGSKA (reference sequence). The CDR3 is made up of 13 amino acids. Trimming pared 3 bases from V and 2 bases from J, leaving 10 bases between. This CDR3 reads CSASWGSQETQYF. Written as DNA, the CDR3 is TGCAGTGCTAGTTGGGGATCACAAGAGACCCAGTACTTC.

On this clonotype: This may be a read error: a much more frequent sequence differs by one nucleotide. V usage is TRBV11-2 and J usage is TRBJ2-4; a possible D gene is TRBD2 (6 bases). Germline lookup yields CDR1 SGHAT and CDR2 FQNNGV. The CDR3 spans 18 residues. CDR3: CASSLGRGGAKAKNVQYF. The CDR3, as DNA: TGTGCCAGCAGCTTAGGGAGGGGCGGGGCGAAAGCCAAAAACGTTCAGTACTTC.

This clonotype appeared a single time. The DNA is left out, because the CDR3 cannot be placed on it with certainty; the CDR3 is given as TCRdb lists it. This chain uses TRBV20-1 with TRBJ2-7; TRBD1 is the table's D call and was not checked against the DNA. The CDR3 comprises 15 residues, both ends counted. Germline loops: CDR1 DFQATT, CDR2 SNEGSKA (reference sequence). This CDR3 is CSAPLWAANSYEQYF.

This clonotype appeared a few times. The CDR3 bases are TGTGCCAGCAGAGATTCAGGGGAAGGGAACATTCAGTACTTC. It encodes CASRDSGEGNIQYF. The J gene is TRBJ2-4, the V gene TRBV6-2 or TRBV6-3; perhaps TRBD1 as D (6 bases). The CDR3 has 14 residues. The V gene lost 6 bases and the J gene lost 7 bases, with 16 bases spanning the gap. Germline CDR1 is MNHEY and CDR2 is SVGEGT.